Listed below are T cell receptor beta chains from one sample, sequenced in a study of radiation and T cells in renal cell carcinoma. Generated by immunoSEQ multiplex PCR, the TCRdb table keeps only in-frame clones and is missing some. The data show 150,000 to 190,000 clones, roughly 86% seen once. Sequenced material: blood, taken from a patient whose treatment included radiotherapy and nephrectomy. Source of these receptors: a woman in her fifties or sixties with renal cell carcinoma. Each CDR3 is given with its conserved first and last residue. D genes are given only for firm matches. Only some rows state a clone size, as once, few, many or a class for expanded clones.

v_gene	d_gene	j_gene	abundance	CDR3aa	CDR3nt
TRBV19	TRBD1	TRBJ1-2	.	CASSISGQAYGYTF	TGTGCCAGTAGTATTTCGGGACAGGCCTATGGCTACACCTTC
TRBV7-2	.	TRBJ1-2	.	CASSLVANYGYTF	TGTGCCAGCAGCTTAGTAGCGAACTATGGCTACACCTTC
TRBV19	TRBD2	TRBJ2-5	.	CASSIVAGGMETQYF	TGTGCCAGTAGTATCGTAGCGGGGGGGATGGAGACCCAGTACTTC
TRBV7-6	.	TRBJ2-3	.	CASSLATPRDTQYF	TGTGCCAGCAGCTTAGCTACTCCACGGGATACGCAGTATTTT
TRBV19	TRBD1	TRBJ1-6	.	CASATGTENSPLHF	TGTGCCAGTGCAACCGGGACAGAGAATTCACCCCTCCACTTT
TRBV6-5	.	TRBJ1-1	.	CASSVTAGDTEAFF	TGTGCCAGCAGTGTGACAGCGGGGGACACTGAAGCTTTCTTT
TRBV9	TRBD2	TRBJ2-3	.	CASSPGLAGVRTDTQYF	TGTGCCAGCAGCCCGGGACTAGCGGGGGTACGCACAGATACGCAGTATTTT
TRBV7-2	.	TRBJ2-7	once	CASSPNAGNQHEQYF	TGTGCCAGCAGCCCCAATGCGGGAAATCAACACGAGCAGTACTTC
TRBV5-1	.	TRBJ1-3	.	CASSLGLGAGNTIYF	TGCGCCAGCAGCTTGGGTTTGGGGGCTGGAAACACCATATATTTT
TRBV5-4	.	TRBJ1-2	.	CASSLGGPLYYGYTF	TGTGCCAGCAGCTTGGGGGGACCTTTGTACTATGGCTACACCTTC
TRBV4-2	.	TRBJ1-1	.	CASSPGARVAEAFF	TGTGCCAGCAGCCCCGGGGCCCGCGTGGCTGAAGCTTTCTTT
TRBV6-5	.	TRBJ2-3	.	CASRSLARTDTQYF	TGTGCCAGCAGGTCACTAGCTAGGACAGATACGCAGTATTTT
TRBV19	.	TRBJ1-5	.	CASSIEGTLGNQPQHF	TGTGCCAGTAGTATCGAGGGTACGCTGGGCAATCAGCCCCAGCATTTT
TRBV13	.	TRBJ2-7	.	CASSFPGVAYEQYF	TGTGCCAGCAGCTTCCCAGGGGTAGCGTACGAGCAGTACTTC
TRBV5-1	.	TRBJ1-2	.	CASSLEADLGFGYTF	TGCGCCAGCAGCTTGGAAGCAGACCTAGGGTTTGGCTACACCTTC